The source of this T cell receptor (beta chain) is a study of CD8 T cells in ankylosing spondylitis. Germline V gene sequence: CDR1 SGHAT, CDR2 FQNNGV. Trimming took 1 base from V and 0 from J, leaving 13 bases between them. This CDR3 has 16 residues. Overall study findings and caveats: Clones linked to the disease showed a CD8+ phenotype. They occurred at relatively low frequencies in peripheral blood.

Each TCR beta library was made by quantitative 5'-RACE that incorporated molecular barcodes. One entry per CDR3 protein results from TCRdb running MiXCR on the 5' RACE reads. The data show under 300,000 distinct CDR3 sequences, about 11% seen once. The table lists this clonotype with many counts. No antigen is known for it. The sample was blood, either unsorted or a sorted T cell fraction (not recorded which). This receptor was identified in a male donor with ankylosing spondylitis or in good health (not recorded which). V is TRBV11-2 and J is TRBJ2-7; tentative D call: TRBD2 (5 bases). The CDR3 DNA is TGTGCCAGCAGCTTAGTTTTAGCGATCAACTCCTACGAGCAGTACTTC. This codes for CASSLVLAINSYEQYF.